Shown below are 4 T cell receptor beta chains from a single sample sequenced in a study of identical twins. TCRdb re-analysed the 5' RACE reads in MiXCR, keeping a single row per CDR3 protein. The table has under 250,000 distinct CDR3 sequences, more than 6.5% seen once. Separately, the same data were catalogued under a study of yellow fever vaccine responses in identical twins.

Sequenced input: memory (CD45RO+) T cells sorted from blood. All receptors derive from a young woman in good health.

The genes are TRBV10-3 and TRBJ2-3; 10 bases align to TRBD1. Per germline, CDR1 ENHRY and CDR2 SYGVKD. The CDR3 length is 16 residues. The ends lost 6 bases at V and 2 bases at J; junction bases unmatched: 8. This CDR3 reads CAIRRRQGAPTDTQYF. Here the CDR3 DNA reads TGTGCCATCAGGAGACGACAGGGGGCCCCCACAGATACGCAGTATTTT.

A few counts support this clonotype. The chain links TRBV15 to TRBJ2-1, with 9 bases lining up with TRBD2. Per germline, CDR1 LNHNV and CDR2 YYDKDF (reference sequence). This CDR3 is 17 amino acids long. J lost 8 bases, V lost 0 bases, and 11 bases had no gene match. The CDR3: CATSREVGAAGGDEQFF. CDR3 in DNA: TGTGCCACCAGCAGAGAGGTGGGGGCGGCGGGGGGGGATGAGCAGTTCTTC.

This clonotype has more than one count but fewer than ten. The chain combines TRBV10-1 with TRBJ2-1, with a possible D match to TRBD2 (6 bases). From germline, CDR1 is WNHNN and CDR2 SYGVQD (reference sequence). The V gene lost 6 bases and the J gene lost 10 bases, with 10 bases spanning the gap. The CDR3 spans 11 residues. The CDR3 DNA sequence: TGCGCCAGCAGACAAGGAGGGGAGCAGTTCTTC. It codes for CASRQGGEQFF.

This clonotype was recorded many times. The chain combines TRBV29-1 with TRBJ2-1, with 7 positions matching TRBD2. The V and J ends lost 2 bases and 8 bases, in that order; junction bases with no gene match: 6. CDR1 is SQVTM and CDR2 is ANQGSEA in the germline V gene. The CDR3 spans 13 residues. CDR3 nucleotide sequence: TGCAGCGTTGAACGGGACTACGACGATGAGCAGTTCTTC. It is translated as CSVERDYDDEQFF.